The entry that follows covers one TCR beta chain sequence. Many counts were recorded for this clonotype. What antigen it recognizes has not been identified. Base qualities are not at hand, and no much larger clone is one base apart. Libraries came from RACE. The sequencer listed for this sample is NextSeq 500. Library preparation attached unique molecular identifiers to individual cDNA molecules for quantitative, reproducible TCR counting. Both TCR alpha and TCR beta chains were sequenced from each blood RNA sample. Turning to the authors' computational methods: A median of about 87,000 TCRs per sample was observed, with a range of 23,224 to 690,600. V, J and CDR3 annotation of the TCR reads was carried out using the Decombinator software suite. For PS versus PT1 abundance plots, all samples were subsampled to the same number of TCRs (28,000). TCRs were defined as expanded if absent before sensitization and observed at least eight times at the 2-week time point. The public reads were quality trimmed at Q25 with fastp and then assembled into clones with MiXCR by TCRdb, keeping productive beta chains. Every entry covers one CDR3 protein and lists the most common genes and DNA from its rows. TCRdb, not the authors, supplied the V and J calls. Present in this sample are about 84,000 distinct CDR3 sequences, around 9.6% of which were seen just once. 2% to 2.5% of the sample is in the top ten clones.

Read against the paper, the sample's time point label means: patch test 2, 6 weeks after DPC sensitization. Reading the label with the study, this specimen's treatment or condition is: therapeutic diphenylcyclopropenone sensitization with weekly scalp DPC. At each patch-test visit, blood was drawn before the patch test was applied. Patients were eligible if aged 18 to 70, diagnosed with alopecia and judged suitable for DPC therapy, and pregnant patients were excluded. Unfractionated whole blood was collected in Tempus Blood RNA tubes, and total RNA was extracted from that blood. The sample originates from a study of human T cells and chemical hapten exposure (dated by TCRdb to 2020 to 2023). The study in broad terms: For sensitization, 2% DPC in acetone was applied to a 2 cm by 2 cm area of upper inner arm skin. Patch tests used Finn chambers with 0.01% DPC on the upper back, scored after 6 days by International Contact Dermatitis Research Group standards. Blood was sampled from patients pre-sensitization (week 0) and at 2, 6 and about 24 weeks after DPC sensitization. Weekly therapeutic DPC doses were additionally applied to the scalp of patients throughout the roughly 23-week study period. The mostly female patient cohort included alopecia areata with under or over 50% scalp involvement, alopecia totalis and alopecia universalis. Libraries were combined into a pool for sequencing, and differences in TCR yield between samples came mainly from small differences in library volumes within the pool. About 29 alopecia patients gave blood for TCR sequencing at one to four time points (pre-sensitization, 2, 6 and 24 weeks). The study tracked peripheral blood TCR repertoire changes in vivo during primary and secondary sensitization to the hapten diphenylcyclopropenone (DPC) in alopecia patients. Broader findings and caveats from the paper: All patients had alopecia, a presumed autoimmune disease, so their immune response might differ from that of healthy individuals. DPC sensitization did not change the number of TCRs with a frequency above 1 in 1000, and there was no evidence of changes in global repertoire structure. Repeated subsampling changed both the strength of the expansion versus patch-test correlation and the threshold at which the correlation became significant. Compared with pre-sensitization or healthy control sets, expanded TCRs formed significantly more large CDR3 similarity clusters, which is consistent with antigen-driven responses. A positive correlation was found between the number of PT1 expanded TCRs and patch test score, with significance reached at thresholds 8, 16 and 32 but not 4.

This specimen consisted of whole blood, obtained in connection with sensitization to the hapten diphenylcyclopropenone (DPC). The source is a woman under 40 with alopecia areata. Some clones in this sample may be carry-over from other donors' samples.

The CDR3 protein sequence reads: CASSPSDFNQPQHF. The sequence in DNA is TGTGCCAGCTCACCATCTGACTTCAATCAGCCCCAGCATTTT. In this chain, TRBV18 is recombined with TRBJ1-5, with the D segment identity uncertain. The CDR3 spans 14 residues, from the cysteine through the phenylalanine. The kept DNA is CDR3 alone, 42 bases in frame from the first base. For CDR1 and CDR2, the germline V gene lists KGHSH and LQKENI. The junction shows trimming of 2 bases on V and 3 bases on J, plus 8 bases between the germline ends. With the portions outside the CDR3 filled from the reference TRBV18 and TRBJ1-5 genes, the complete variable region becomes NAGVMQNPRHLVRRRGQEARLRCSPMKGHSHVYWYRQLPEEGLKFMVYLQKENIIDESGMPKERFSAEFPKEGPSILRIQQVVRGDSAAYFCASSPSDFNQPQHFGDGTRLSIL.